This is a list of T cell receptor beta chains from one sample in a study of T cell clones after liver transplantation. The protocol was immunoSEQ multiplex PCR, while the TCRdb copy is restricted to in-frame clones and leaves out a portion. The sample yields 85,000 to 110,000 clones, roughly four fifths seen once. The sample in question was CD4+ T cells from blood, obtained around 50 months after liver transplant. These receptors came from a human patient who received a liver transplant. The graft donor may be the source of some T cells. Each CDR3 is given with its conserved first and last residue. The order of the fields is clone size, V gene, J gene, D gene, CDR3 DNA, CDR3 protein. The D gene is left open where the match is weak. Clone size, where shown, is once, few, many, or a class for clones that have expanded.

clone size: -
V gene: TRBV6-6
J gene: TRBJ2-7
D gene: TRBD1
CDR3 DNA: TGTGCCAGCAGATATGACAGGGGGCTTACCTACGAGCAGTACTTC
CDR3 protein: CASRYDRGLTYEQYF

clone size: -
V gene: TRBV27
J gene: TRBJ1-2
D gene: TRBD1
CDR3 DNA: TGTGCCAGCAGTTTAGGTGGGACAGGGGCTATCTACACCTTC
CDR3 protein: CASSLGGTGAIYTF

clone size: -
V gene: TRBV10-2
J gene: TRBJ2-7
D gene: -
CDR3 DNA: TGCGCCAGCAGGAGGCTGTACTACGAGCAGTACTTC
CDR3 protein: CASRRLYYEQYF

clone size: -
V gene: TRBV28
J gene: TRBJ2-4
D gene: -
CDR3 DNA: TGTGCCAGCAGTTCCTTTTCTCCGGGGAACATTCAGTACTTC
CDR3 protein: CASSSFSPGNIQYF

clone size: -
V gene: TRBV18
J gene: TRBJ2-5
D gene: -
CDR3 DNA: TGTGCCAGCTCACCACTCGACGGGCAAGAGACCCAGTACTTC
CDR3 protein: CASSPLDGQETQYF

clone size: -
V gene: TRBV6-1
J gene: TRBJ2-3
D gene: -
CDR3 DNA: TGTGCCAGCAGTGTTTCGGGGACGGGGGACACAGATACGCAGTATTTT
CDR3 protein: CASSVSGTGDTDTQYF

clone size: -
V gene: TRBV30
J gene: TRBJ1-1
D gene: -
CDR3 DNA: TGTGCCTGGGAGGAGGTGAGTGCTTTCTTT
CDR3 protein: CAWEEVSAFF

clone size: once
V gene: TRBV7-9
J gene: TRBJ1-5
D gene: -
CDR3 DNA: TGTGCCAGCAGCTTTGGGGGCAATCAGCCCCAGCATTTT
CDR3 protein: CASSFGGNQPQHF

clone size: -
V gene: TRBV5-6
J gene: TRBJ2-5
D gene: -
CDR3 DNA: TGTGCCAGCAGCTTTCCCAGCCCGGGAACGCAAGAGACCCAGTACTTC
CDR3 protein: CASSFPSPGTQETQYF

clone size: few
V gene: TRBV4-3
J gene: TRBJ1-4
D gene: -
CDR3 DNA: TGCGCCAGCAGCCAAGATGCCGCGGGGGCTAGGGAAAAACTGTTTTTT
CDR3 protein: CASSQDAAGAREKLFF

clone size: -
V gene: TRBV5-6
J gene: TRBJ2-3
D gene: TRBD2
CDR3 DNA: TGTGCCAGCAGCTTAGGACTAGCGGGAGTTGATACGCAGTATTTT
CDR3 protein: CASSLGLAGVDTQYF

clone size: once
V gene: TRBV9
J gene: TRBJ2-3
D gene: -
CDR3 DNA: TGTGCCAGCAGCGTAGGTCTTCGCGGGCGATTAGATACGCAGTATTTT
CDR3 protein: CASSVGLRGRLDTQYF

clone size: few
V gene: TRBV28
J gene: TRBJ1-5
D gene: TRBD1
CDR3 DNA: TGTGCCAGCAGTTCCTCGGACAGGGATTATCAGCCCCAGCATTTT
CDR3 protein: CASSSSDRDYQPQHF

clone size: -
V gene: TRBV19
J gene: TRBJ2-7
D gene: -
CDR3 DNA: TGTGCCAGTAGTATCGCGGGACTTACCTACGAGCAGTACTTC
CDR3 protein: CASSIAGLTYEQYF

clone size: -
V gene: TRBV5-1
J gene: TRBJ2-4
D gene: -
CDR3 DNA: TGCGCCAGCAGCTTGGAGGGTAGCGCGAGGGGAAACATTCAGTACTTC
CDR3 protein: CASSLEGSARGNIQYF

clone size: -
V gene: TRBV27
J gene: TRBJ2-7
D gene: -
CDR3 DNA: TGTGCCAGCACCGTACGCGGGACTTCCGCCTACGAGCAGTACTTC
CDR3 protein: CASTVRGTSAYEQYF

clone size: -
V gene: TRBV2
J gene: TRBJ2-3
D gene: TRBD2
CDR3 DNA: TGTGCCAGCAGTCTCAGGGTGCGGACTAGCGGGAGGGGGGCGGATACGCAGTATTTT
CDR3 protein: CASSLRVRTSGRGADTQYF

clone size: -
V gene: TRBV5-1
J gene: TRBJ2-7
D gene: TRBD1
CDR3 DNA: TGCGCCAGCAGTCGGGAACCGGGACAGGGGGACGAGCAGTACTTC
CDR3 protein: CASSREPGQGDEQYF

clone size: -
V gene: TRBV6-1
J gene: TRBJ1-1
D gene: -
CDR3 DNA: TGTGCCAGCAGTGTTGGGGGTTACACTGAAGCTTTCTTT
CDR3 protein: CASSVGGYTEAFF

clone size: -
V gene: TRBV2
J gene: TRBJ1-4
D gene: -
CDR3 DNA: TGTGCCAGCAGTGGAGCAGGTGGGCATGAAAAACTGTTTTTT
CDR3 protein: CASSGAGGHEKLFF

clone size: -
V gene: TRBV6-5
J gene: TRBJ1-4
D gene: -
CDR3 DNA: TGTGCCAGCAGTTACTCCGGCAGTTTAAATGAAAAACTGTTTTTT
CDR3 protein: CASSYSGSLNEKLFF

clone size: -
V gene: TRBV6-1
J gene: TRBJ1-1
D gene: TRBD1
CDR3 DNA: TGTGCCAGCAGTGGCCAGACAGGGCCGAACACTGAAGCTTTCTTT
CDR3 protein: CASSGQTGPNTEAFF

clone size: once
V gene: TRBV5-1
J gene: TRBJ1-2
D gene: -
CDR3 DNA: TGCGCCAGCAGCTTGGAGTCAGGCGCTAACTATGGCTACACCTTC
CDR3 protein: CASSLESGANYGYTF

clone size: -
V gene: TRBV16
J gene: TRBJ2-1
D gene: TRBD2
CDR3 DNA: TGTGCCAGCAGCCCGCTAGCGGGAGGGCGCCGTACCTACAATGAGCAGTTCTTC
CDR3 protein: CASSPLAGGRRTYNEQFF

clone size: -
V gene: TRBV7-3
J gene: TRBJ2-3
D gene: TRBD2
CDR3 DNA: TGTGCCAGCAGCTTAAGCCCTAGCGGGAGTACAGATACGCAGTATTTT
CDR3 protein: CASSLSPSGSTDTQYF

clone size: few
V gene: TRBV4-2
J gene: TRBJ1-2
D gene: -
CDR3 DNA: TGTGCCAGCAGCCCTGACGAGGGGAGGAGCGGCTACACCTTC
CDR3 protein: CASSPDEGRSGYTF

clone size: -
V gene: TRBV7-3
J gene: TRBJ2-3
D gene: TRBD2
CDR3 DNA: TGTGCCAGCAATTCCCCGGGAGGCCCATCCCATACGCAGTATTTT
CDR3 protein: CASNSPGGPSHTQYF

clone size: -
V gene: TRBV6-1
J gene: TRBJ1-5
D gene: -
CDR3 DNA: TGTGCCAGCAGTGAAACAAGAAATAGCAATCAGCCCCAGCATTTT
CDR3 protein: CASSETRNSNQPQHF

clone size: once
V gene: TRBV28
J gene: TRBJ1-4
D gene: TRBD1
CDR3 DNA: TGTGCCAGCAGTTCTCCCGGGACAGGGGGGGGGACTAATGAAAAACTGTTTTTT
CDR3 protein: CASSSPGTGGGTNEKLFF

clone size: -
V gene: TRBV6-6
J gene: TRBJ2-2
D gene: -
CDR3 DNA: TGTGCCAGCAGTTACTCGAAGGGTCCAGGTGCCGGGGAGCTGTTTTTT
CDR3 protein: CASSYSKGPGAGELFF

clone size: -
V gene: TRBV19
J gene: TRBJ2-3
D gene: TRBD2
CDR3 DNA: TGTGCCAGTAGTATAGGGGGGGGACCGGGAGATACGCAGTATTTT
CDR3 protein: CASSIGGGPGDTQYF

clone size: -
V gene: TRBV19
J gene: TRBJ2-2
D gene: -
CDR3 DNA: TGTGCCAGTTCCTACCGAGCCGGGGAGCTGTTTTTT
CDR3 protein: CASSYRAGELFF

clone size: -
V gene: TRBV5-1
J gene: TRBJ1-1
D gene: -
CDR3 DNA: TGCGCCAGCAGCAGTTTGGGCTCCACTGAAGCTTTCTTT
CDR3 protein: CASSSLGSTEAFF

clone size: -
V gene: TRBV5-4
J gene: TRBJ1-2
D gene: -
CDR3 DNA: TGTGCCAGCAGCCCGAACATAGAAGGGTATGGCTACACCTTC
CDR3 protein: CASSPNIEGYGYTF

clone size: few
V gene: TRBV25-1
J gene: TRBJ1-2
D gene: TRBD1
CDR3 DNA: TGTGCCAGCAGCGGAGGGACAGGGGTAAGGGGCTACACCTTC
CDR3 protein: CASSGGTGVRGYTF

clone size: once
V gene: TRBV15
J gene: TRBJ1-1
D gene: -
CDR3 DNA: TGTGCCACCAGCAGGGCGAGACCGAACACTGAAGCTTTCTTT
CDR3 protein: CATSRARPNTEAFF

clone size: -
V gene: TRBV28
J gene: TRBJ1-4
D gene: -
CDR3 DNA: TGTGCCAGCGGGTCTGGGCGGGGACGGGAGAGGGGAAAACTGTTTTTT
CDR3 protein: CASGSGRGRERGKLFF